The 8 T cell receptor beta chains presented below share a single source sample, sequenced in a study of blood T cell repertoires in COVID-19. The protocol was immunoSEQ multiplex PCR, while the TCRdb copy is restricted to in-frame clones and leaves out a portion. The sample records approximately 280,000 clones, approximately 90% being singletons. Material: peripheral blood. Every receptor here comes from a woman in her sixties or seventies with acute or convalescent COVID-19.

The chain links TRBV5-5 to TRBJ2-7; D gene uncertain. Trimming took off 1 base at V and 0 bases at J, with 8 bases between the two ends. The germline V gene has CDR1 SGHKS and CDR2 YYEKEE (reference sequence). There are 14 residues in the CDR3. Written as DNA, the CDR3 is TGTGCCAGCAGCTTGAGTGACAACTCCTACGAGCAGTACTTC. Protein product: CASSLSDNSYEQYF.

This clone was counted only a few times. V is TRBV9 and J is TRBJ2-1, with a tentative D call TRBD2 (6 bases). This CDR3 has 16 amino acids. Germline-derived CDR1 and CDR2 are SGDLS and YYNGEE. V lost 4 bases, J lost 4 bases, and 18 bases lay in between. CDR3: CASSPGGDWVYNEQFF. The CDR3 DNA sequence: TGTGCCAGCAGCCCCGGAGGGGACTGGGTTTACAATGAGCAGTTCTTC.

The CDR3 protein is CASGTGRVAAFF. The CDR3 nucleotides read TGTGCCAGCGGGACAGGGAGGGTGGCAGCTTTCTTT. This rearrangement joins TRBV5-5 to TRBJ1-1; 9 positions match TRBD1. Germline V gene sequence: CDR1 SGHKS, CDR2 YYEKEE (reference sequence). The V segment lost 7 bases and the J segment 10 bases; nucleotides outside the gene matches: 8. The CDR3 loop spans 12 amino acids.

The chain joins TRBV28 to TRBJ2-1; TRBD2 might be the D (6 bases). This CDR3 contains 15 residues. The V and J ends lost 4 bases and 5 bases respectively, with 15 bases between them. Germline CDR1 and CDR2: MDHEN and SYDVKM. CDR3: CASSSRSAGNNEQFF. The CDR3 region has the DNA TGTGCCAGCAGTTCTCGTTCTGCGGGAAACAATGAGCAGTTCTTC.

V gene TRBV30 combines with J gene TRBJ2-5, with 9 bases identical to TRBD2. Losses at the gene ends were 4 bases for V and 4 bases for J; bases not matched to a gene: 10. CDR1 is GTSNPN, CDR2 SVGIG, per germline (reference sequence). The CDR3 covers 15 residues. The DNA of the CDR3 is TGTGCCTGGACTAGCGGGAAGAAGTTTGGAGAGACCCAGTACTTC. Its translation: CAWTSGKKFGETQYF.

The chain is built from TRBV27 and TRBJ1-1, with D tentatively TRBD1 (6 bases). The germline V and J ends were trimmed by 2 bases and 12 bases, with 16 bases remaining between them. The length of the CDR3 is 13 residues. Germline CDR1 and CDR2: MNHEY and SMNVEV (reference sequence). CDR3: CASSLEGRGGTFF. The CDR3 region has the DNA TGTGCCAGCAGTTTAGAGGGCAGGGGTGGAACTTTCTTT.

The chain couples TRBV6-2 or TRBV6-3 to TRBJ2-5, with TRBD2 matching over 8 bases. CDR3 length: 15 amino acids. J lost 5 bases, V lost 6 bases, and 11 bases had no gene match. Germline assignment: CDR1 MNHEY and CDR2 SVGEGT. The CDR3 sequence: CASSSLGSGTETQYF. CDR3 DNA: TGTGCCAGCAGCTCGCTTGGTAGCGGGACCGAGACCCAGTACTTC.

The gene calls are TRBV30 and TRBJ1-4, with a possible D match to TRBD1 (6 bases). The CDR3 contains 14 residues. CDR1 and CDR2 (germline): GTSNPN, SVGIG (reference sequence). V lost 3 bases and J lost 12, with 20 bases in between. CDR3 in DNA: TGTGCCTGGAGCGTCGGACAGTCCCTGGGGGAACTGTTTTTT. Translating it yields CAWSVGQSLGELFF. The variable domain in full, with the rest retrieved from reference TRBV30 and TRBJ1-4, is SQTIHQWPATLVQPVGSPLSLECTVEGTSNPNLYWYRQAAGRGLQLLFYSVGIGQISSEVPQNLSASRPQDRQFILSSKKLLLSDSGFYLCAWSVGQSLGELFFGSGTQLSVL.